A single sample gave rise to the 12 T cell receptor beta chains below, sequenced in a study of blood T cell repertoires in COVID-19. The repertoire was sequenced with immunoSEQ multiplex PCR; TCRdb's copy has only in-frame clones and lacks some. The sample shows 120,000 or so clones, around 85% of them seen only once. The sample comprised peripheral blood. These receptors all stem from a man in his fifties or sixties with acute or convalescent COVID-19.

The CDR3 loop reads CASSESWGGREESSYEQYF. CDR3 in DNA: TGCGCCAGCAGTGAGTCGTGGGGGGGGCGGGAGGAAAGCTCCTACGAGCAGTACTTC. The genes are TRBV10-2 and TRBJ2-7; 8 bases line up with TRBD2. The CDR3 consists of 19 residues. After removal of 0 bases from V and 0 bases from J, the junction contained 13 bases not matched to a gene. The germline V gene encodes CDR1 WSHSY and CDR2 SAAADI.

J is TRBJ2-4 and V is TRBV19; tentative D call: TRBD1 (6 bases). The CDR3 is made up of 17 amino acids. V was clipped by 5 bases and J by 2 bases, with 19 bases between them. Germline V CDR1 and CDR2: LNHDA, SQIVND (reference sequence). CDR3 sequence: CASSDLRTAVSKNIQYF. The DNA of the CDR3 is TGTGCCAGTAGTGACCTTCGGACAGCGGTGTCCAAAAACATTCAGTACTTC.

As regards this clone: Without the conserved terminal phenylalanine or tryptophan, this CDR3 likely stems from a read error. The DNA is left out, because the CDR3 cannot be placed on it with certainty; the CDR3 is given as TCRdb lists it. The chain joins TRBV7-6 to TRBJ1-1; the table's D call, TRBD1, was not checked against the DNA. The CDR3 length equals 9 residues, ends included. CDR1 and CDR2 (germline): SGHVS, FNYEAQ. This CDR3 reads CASSSTGHL.

This sequence joins TRBV3-1 (or the pseudogene TRBV3-2) and TRBJ2-1; no clear D. The V gene's germline CDR1 is LGHDT and CDR2 YNNKEL (reference sequence). The CDR3 covers 12 residues. Trimming left V 7 bases short and J 5 bases short, with 9 bases between. CDR3 residues: CASTRGDNEQFF. The CDR3 DNA sequence: TGTGCCAGCACACGAGGAGACAATGAGCAGTTCTTC.

This chain connects TRBV6-6 to TRBJ1-5, with TRBD1 matching 7 bases. Germline CDR1 and CDR2: MNHNY and SVGAGI (reference sequence). The V gene end was trimmed by 9 bases and the J gene end by 3 bases; junction bases not matched to a gene: 2. This CDR3 has 12 amino acids. The CDR3 DNA sequence: TGTGCCAGTACAGGGGACAATCAGCCCCAGCATTTT. This sequence encodes CASTGDNQPQHF.

This chain connects TRBV4-1 to TRBJ2-5; TRBD1 matches at 7 bases. Trimming took 0 bases from V and 1 from J; bases not matched to a gene: 23. CDR1 is MGHRA, CDR2 YSYEKL, per germline. The CDR3 contains 22 residues. The CDR3 coding sequence is TGCGCCAGCAGCCAAGATCCCCCCGGGACAGTAGTAGACACGAACCTCCAAGAGACCCAGTACTTC. Protein: CASSQDPPGTVVDTNLQETQYF.

The gene calls are TRBV10-3 and TRBJ2-7; possible D gene TRBD2, 6 bases. Germline V gene data show CDR1 as ENHRY and CDR2 as SYGVKD. Deletions cut 3 bases from V and 3 bases from J, with 18 bases between. The CDR3 totals 16 residues. CDR3 bases: TGTGCCATCAGTGAAAGTTTGGGCGGGAACCTCTACGAGCAGTACTTC. Protein sequence: CAISESLGGNLYEQYF.

V and J are TRBV28 and TRBJ2-2; the match to TRBD1 covers 10 bases. After removal of 6 bases from V and 5 bases from J, the junction contained 9 bases not matched to a gene. The CDR3 contains 16 residues. Germline V lookup: CDR1 MDHEN, CDR2 SYDVKM. The CDR3 DNA sequence: TGTGCCAGCAGCCTGTGGCAGGGACAGGGGACCGGGGAGCTGTTTTTT. The encoded protein is CASSLWQGQGTGELFF. Together with reference TRBV28 and TRBJ2-2, the CDR3 gives the full variable domain: DVKVTQSSRYLVKRTGEKVFLECVQDMDHENMFWYRQDPGLGLRLIYFSYDVKMKEKGDIPEGYSVSREKKERFSLILESASTNQTSMYLCASSLWQGQGTGELFFGEGSRLTVL.

V usage is TRBV9 and J usage is TRBJ2-1; D might be TRBD2 (6 bases). Trimming pared 0 bases from V and 8 bases from J, leaving 15 bases between. Germline-derived CDR1 and CDR2 are SGDLS and YYNGEE. CDR3 size: 15 residues. The CDR3 loop is CASSVGGSGGDEQFF. CDR3 nucleotides: TGTGCCAGCAGCGTAGGGGGAAGTGGCGGGGATGAGCAGTTCTTC.

This chain uses TRBV29-1 with TRBJ2-7; TRBD2 agrees at 10 bases. The CDR3 totals 14 residues. Germline trimming cut 4 bases from V and 3 bases from J; bases unmatched to any gene: 6. Germline V gives CDR1 SQVTM, CDR2 ANQGSEA. This CDR3 is CSVVLAGKNYEQYF. The DNA for the CDR3 is TGCAGCGTTGTACTAGCGGGGAAAAACTACGAGCAGTACTTC.

The chain joins TRBV5-1 to TRBJ1-6; tentatively, D is TRBD1 (5 bases). The CDR3 spans 15 residues. Looked up from germline, CDR1 is SGHRS and CDR2 is YFSETQ. Trimming shortened V by 6 bases and J by 10 bases, and 20 bases separated the two germline ends. The CDR3, as DNA: TGCGCCAGCACCTTATCGACAGATCCCCAATCACCCCTCCACTTT. Translated: CASTLSTDPQSPLHF.

This clone has just one count. The rearrangement links TRBV5-6 to TRBJ2-3; 9 nucleotides line up with TRBD1. The V segment lost 4 bases and the J segment 0 bases; nucleotides outside the gene matches: 6. This CDR3 contains 16 residues. From germline, CDR1 is SGHDT and CDR2 YYEEEE. DNA of the CDR3: TGTGCCAGCAGCGTCTACAGGGGGCCTAGCACAGATACGCAGTATTTT. This gives the protein CASSVYRGPSTDTQYF.